The following is a T cell receptor (beta chain) sequence with its context. These data belong to a study of PD-L1 blockade in urothelial cancer. About the study: There were a median of approximately 150,000 T cells in blood samples.

The J segment lost 5 bases and the V segment lost 3 bases, leaving 7 bases of the junction unmatched. The CDR3 consists of 15 residues. The germline V gene has CDR1 SGHTA and CDR2 FQGNSA. Regarding time point: peripheral blood 6 weeks after treatment start. Sequencing used immunoSEQ multiplex PCR; TCRdb keeps in-frame clones, though not all of them. The data show roughly 120,000 clones, with roughly 91% seen just once and 1.5% to 2% held by the top ten. Sequencing was performed on PBMCs, taken around atezolizumab (anti-PD-L1) treatment. The source of this sequence is a man in his 60s with urothelial cancer. This chain uses TRBV7-2 with TRBJ1-5, with 7 bases identical to TRBD1. The CDR3 loop reads CASSFPDRVDQPQHF. CDR3 nucleotide sequence: TGTGCCAGCAGCTTTCCTGACAGGGTTGATCAGCCCCAGCATTTT.